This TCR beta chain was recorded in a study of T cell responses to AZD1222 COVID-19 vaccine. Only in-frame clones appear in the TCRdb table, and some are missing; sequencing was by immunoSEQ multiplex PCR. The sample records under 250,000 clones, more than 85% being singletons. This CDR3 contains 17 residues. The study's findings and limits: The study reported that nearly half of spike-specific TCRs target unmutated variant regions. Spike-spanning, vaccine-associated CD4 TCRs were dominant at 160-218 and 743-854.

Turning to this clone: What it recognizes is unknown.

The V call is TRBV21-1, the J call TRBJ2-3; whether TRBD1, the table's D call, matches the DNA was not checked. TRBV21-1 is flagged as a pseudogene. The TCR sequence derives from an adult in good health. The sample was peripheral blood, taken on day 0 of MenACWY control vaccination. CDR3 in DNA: TGTGCCAGCAGCAAAGAGGGCCCCGGGACATCCACAGATACGCAGTATTTT. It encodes CASSKEGPGTSTDTQYF.